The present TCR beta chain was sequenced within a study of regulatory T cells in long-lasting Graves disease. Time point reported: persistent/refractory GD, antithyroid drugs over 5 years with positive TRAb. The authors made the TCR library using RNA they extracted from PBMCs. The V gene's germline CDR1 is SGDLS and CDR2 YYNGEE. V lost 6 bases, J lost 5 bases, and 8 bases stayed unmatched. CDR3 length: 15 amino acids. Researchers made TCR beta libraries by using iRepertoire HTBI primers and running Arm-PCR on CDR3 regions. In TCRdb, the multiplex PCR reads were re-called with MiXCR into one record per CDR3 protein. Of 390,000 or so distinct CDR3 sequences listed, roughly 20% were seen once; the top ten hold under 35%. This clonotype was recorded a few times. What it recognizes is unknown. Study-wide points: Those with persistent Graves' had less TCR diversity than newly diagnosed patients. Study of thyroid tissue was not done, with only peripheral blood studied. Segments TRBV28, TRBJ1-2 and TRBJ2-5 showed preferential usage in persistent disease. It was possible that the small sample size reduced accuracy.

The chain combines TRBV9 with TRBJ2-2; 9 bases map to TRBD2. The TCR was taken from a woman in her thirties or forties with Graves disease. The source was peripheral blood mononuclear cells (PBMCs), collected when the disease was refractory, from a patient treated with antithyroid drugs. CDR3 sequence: CASNAGGPRTGELFF. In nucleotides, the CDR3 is TGTGCCAGCAATGCGGGAGGGCCGAGGACCGGGGAGCTGTTTTTT.